The 14 T cell receptor beta chains presented below share a single source sample, sequenced in a study of cytomegalovirus exposure and HLA in healthy donors. 60 Vbeta and 13 Jbeta primers were used in PCR. TCRdb's table, derived via immunoSEQ multiplex PCR, lists solely in-frame clones and lacks some. The sample holds fewer than 180,000 clones; about three fifths are singletons and the top ten take roughly 7%. The sequencing input was PBMCs. The receptors derive from an older woman in good health and CMV-seropositive.

The rearrangement joins TRBV5-1 to TRBJ1-2; D gene ambiguous. The length of the CDR3 is 14 residues. V was pared by 4 bases and J by 0 bases, with 10 bases between. CDR1 is SGHRS and CDR2 is YFSETQ in the germline V gene. CDR3 sequence: CASSGGSANYGYTF. The CDR3 DNA follows: TGCGCCAGCAGCGGCGGGTCTGCTAACTATGGCTACACCTTC.

The chain recombines TRBV18 with TRBJ1-5; 10 bases agree with TRBD1. CDR3 length: 15 residues. Germline CDR1 and CDR2: KGHSH and LQKENI. V dropped 5 bases and J dropped 4; count of bases not matched to a gene: 5. CDR3 in amino acids: CASSNGQGGNQPQHF. As DNA, the CDR3 is TGTGCCAGCTCAAACGGACAGGGGGGTAATCAGCCCCAGCATTTT.

The sample holds a few counts of this clone. The chain is built from TRBV9 and TRBJ2-1; 9 bases align to TRBD2. This CDR3 comprises 14 residues. Germline loops: CDR1 SGDLS, CDR2 YYNGEE. After removal of 1 base from V and 7 bases from J, the junction contained 3 bases not matched to a gene. The CDR3 here is CASSVLAGLNEQFF. CDR3 nucleotide sequence: TGTGCCAGCAGCGTACTAGCGGGATTAAATGAGCAGTTCTTC.

This chain connects TRBV7-2 to TRBJ1-1; D may be TRBD1 (5 bases). CDR3 length: 14 amino acids. Deletions cut 3 bases from V and 0 bases from J, with 8 bases between. Per germline, CDR1 SGHTA and CDR2 FQGNSA. The CDR3: CASSLGGLNTEAFF. The CDR3 DNA sequence: TGTGCCAGCAGCTTGGGGGGGTTGAACACTGAAGCTTTCTTT.

This clone has only a few counts. The chain links TRBV6-6 to TRBJ1-5, with TRBD1 identical over 7 bases. The junction had 7 bases not matched to a gene; V was cut back by 6 bases and J by 5 bases. CDR3 size: 14 residues. Germline V gene lookup returns CDR1 MNHNY and CDR2 SVGAGI (reference sequence). CDR3 residues: CASRARQGHQPQHF. The CDR3 DNA sequence: TGTGCCAGCAGGGCGAGACAGGGACATCAGCCCCAGCATTTT.

In its sample, this clone was seen many times. The J gene is TRBJ2-6, the V gene TRBV7-8, with 10 bases that match TRBD2. Trimming at V came to 0 bases and at J to 0 bases, leaving 8 bases not matched to a gene. This CDR3 has 20 residues. Germline loops: CDR1 SGHVS, CDR2 FQNEAQ. CDR3 in amino acids: CASSLARLAGLDSGANVLTF. For the CDR3, the DNA is TGTGCCAGCAGCTTAGCGAGACTAGCGGGCCTAGACTCTGGGGCCAACGTCCTGACTTTC.

The chain recombines TRBV4-3 with TRBJ2-3; 9 bases align to TRBD2. V trimming: 1 base; J trimming: 1 base; junction bases outside the gene matches: 3. The CDR3 contains 16 residues. The germline V gene has CDR1 LGHNA and CDR2 YSLEER. CDR3 nucleotides: TGCGCCAGCAGCCAAGGCGGGAGGGCCGGCACAGATACGCAGTATTTT. Its protein is CASSQGGRAGTDTQYF.

The rearrangement links TRBV19 to TRBJ2-3; 12 bases align to TRBD2. The CDR3 consists of 18 residues. In germline, CDR1 is LNHDA, CDR2 SQIVND (reference sequence). Trimming at V came to 3 bases and at J to 0 bases, leaving 7 bases not matched to a gene. CDR3 protein: CASSIASGRGWSTDTQYF. The CDR3 DNA reads as TGTGCCAGTAGTATCGCTAGCGGGAGGGGTTGGAGCACAGATACGCAGTATTTT.

The chain employs TRBV7-2 and TRBJ2-7; 7 bases match TRBD1. The length of the CDR3 is 16 residues. Trimming cost V 5 bases and J 3 bases; bases outside gene matches: 13. Per the germline V gene, CDR1 is SGHTA and CDR2 is FQGNSA. For the CDR3, the DNA is TGTGCCAGCAGCCCAGGGTGGGGGACAGCCAACTACGAGCAGTACTTC. This encodes CASSPGWGTANYEQYF. The full variable domain, rest sourced from reference TRBV7-2 and TRBJ2-7, is GAGVSQSPSNKVTEKGKDVELRCDPISGHTALYWYRQSLGQGLEFLIYFQGNSAPDKSGLPSDRFSAERTGGSVSTLTIQRTQQEDSAVYLCASSPGWGTANYEQYFGPGTRLTVT.

The gene calls are TRBV9 and TRBJ2-5, with TRBD1 matching over 8 bases. Germline values: CDR1 SGDLS, CDR2 YYNGEE. Trimming cost V 0 bases and J 5 bases; bases outside gene matches: 6. CDR3 length: 15 amino acids. The CDR3 DNA is TGTGCCAGCAGCGTAGCCAGGGGGCTGGGGGAGACCCAGTACTTC. Protein product: CASSVARGLGETQYF.

This chain connects TRBV27 to TRBJ2-2; weak D call: TRBD2 (5 bases). The germline gives CDR1 MNHEY, CDR2 SMNVEV (reference sequence). CDR3 length: 15 residues. V shed 7 bases and J shed 3 bases, with 15 bases lying between them. DNA of the CDR3: TGTGCCAGCACCTCCAGTACGGAGGACACCGGGGAGCTGTTTTTT. It translates to CASTSSTEDTGELFF.

This clone was counted a few times. CDR3 loop: CASRDRNEKLFF. The CDR3 nucleotides read TGTGCCAGTCGGGACAGAAATGAAAAACTGTTTTTT. The rearrangement links TRBV6-1 to TRBJ1-4, with 7 positions matching TRBD1. V gave up 9 bases and J gave up 5 bases; unmatched junction bases: 3. Germline V CDR1 and CDR2: MNHNS, SASEGT. This CDR3 contains 12 residues.

The chain links TRBV9 to TRBJ2-1, with D possibly matching TRBD2 (5 bases). The CDR3 has 15 amino acids. Deletions cut 0 bases from V and 1 base from J, with 8 bases between. CDR1 and CDR2 from the germline V gene are SGDLS and YYNGEE. Here the CDR3 reads CASSVEAESYNEQFF. The CDR3 DNA reads as TGTGCCAGCAGCGTAGAAGCGGAGTCCTACAATGAGCAGTTCTTC.

This CDR3 reads CSVDRTGYSRDTEAFF. CDR3 nucleotide sequence: TGCAGCGTTGATCGGACAGGATATTCCCGGGACACTGAAGCTTTCTTT. V is TRBV29-1 and J is TRBJ1-1, with 7 bases aligning to TRBD1. This CDR3 has 16 amino acids. CDR1 is SQVTM and CDR2 is ANQGSEA in the germline V gene. V lost 3 bases to trimming and J lost 3 bases; unmatched junction nucleotides: 13.